This T cell receptor beta chain originates from a study of T cell responses to AZD1222 COVID-19 vaccine. Looked up from germline, CDR1 is SQVTM and CDR2 is ANQGSEA. This CDR3 is built from 16 residues. V was cut by 5 bases and J by 2 bases, with 19 bases left in between. Generated by immunoSEQ multiplex PCR, the TCRdb table keeps only in-frame clones and is missing some. The data contain just over 90,000 clones, 80% to 90% of them singletons. On this clone: What it binds is unknown.

Study-level points and caveats: Just a handful of people given AZD1222 tested seropositive at baseline. Reports say nearly half of spike-specific TCRs go after unmutated variant regions. After two AZD1222 doses, spike-specific TCR breadth and depth rose versus day 0.

The chain employs TRBV29-1 and TRBJ1-5, with TRBD1 as a possible D gene (5 bases). The specimen was peripheral blood, collected 28 days after the second AZD1222 dose. The sequence was obtained from an adult who received the AZD1222 COVID-19 vaccine. The chain's CDR3 is CSVLIGGSLGNQPQHF. The CDR3 nucleotides read TGCAGCGTTCTTATCGGGGGGAGCCTAGGCAATCAGCCCCAGCATTTT.